These 6 T cell receptor beta chains were all obtained from the same sample, sequenced in a study of regulatory T cells in long-lasting Graves disease. Both iRepertoire HTBI primers and Arm-PCR of CDR3 regions were used to build the TCR beta libraries. TCRdb re-called the multiplex PCR reads with MiXCR, one entry per CDR3 protein. The sample contains about 470,000 distinct CDR3 sequences, around 21% of which appear only once. Time point denoted: persistent/refractory GD, antithyroid drugs over 5 years with positive TRAb. Construction of the TCR library relied on RNA isolated from PBMCs. The specimen comprised peripheral blood mononuclear cells (PBMCs), sampled when the disease was refractory, from a patient treated with antithyroid drugs. Every receptor here comes from a female donor with Graves disease.

This clonotype was observed many times. This chain joins TRBV28 and TRBJ2-7; D may be TRBD1 or TRBD2 (5 bases each). The V end was cut by 9 bases, the J end by 3 bases, with 12 bases between. This CDR3 spans 12 amino acids. Germline assignment: CDR1 MDHEN and CDR2 SYDVKM. CDR3 amino acids: CASEGNFYEQYF. The CDR3 bases are TGTGCCAGTGAGGGGAATTTCTACGAGCAGTACTTC. Complete variable domain (other parts from reference TRBV28 and TRBJ2-7): DVKVTQSSRYLVKRTGEKVFLECVQDMDHENMFWYRQDPGLGLRLIYFSYDVKMKEKGDIPEGYSVSREKKERFSLILESASTNQTSMYLCASEGNFYEQYFGPGTRLTVT.

The CDR3 here is CASSYFRDDGYTF. The CDR3 bases are TGTGCCAGCAGTTATTTCCGGGATGATGGCTACACCTTC. This sequence joins TRBV6-5 and TRBJ1-2; D not resolved. Germline V gene data show CDR1 as MNHEY and CDR2 as SVGAGI. The CDR3 loop spans 13 amino acids. V was pared by 3 bases and J by 6 bases, with 11 bases between.

The chain uses TRBV19 and TRBJ2-1, with 11 nucleotides matching TRBD1. Germline V lookup: CDR1 LNHDA, CDR2 SQIVND (reference sequence). V shed 6 bases and J 7 bases; nucleotides not matched to a gene: 8. The CDR3 length is 15 residues. The CDR3 region has the DNA TGTGCCAGTAGAAAGGACAGGGGGCTGGGGAATGAGCAGTTCTTC. Its translation: CASRKDRGLGNEQFF. Full variable domain (remainder filled in from reference TRBV19 and TRBJ2-1): DGGITQSPKYLFRKEGQNVTLSCEQNLNHDAMYWYRQDPGQGLRLIYYSQIVNDFQKGDIAEGYSVSREKKESFPLTVTSAQKNPTAFYLCASRKDRGLGNEQFFGPGTRLTVL.

This clonotype was recorded at least ten times. The chain links TRBV5-5 to TRBJ1-1; D is unresolved. The CDR3 covers 14 residues. Germline lookup yields CDR1 SGHKS and CDR2 YYEKEE (reference sequence). Trimming removed 0 bases at V and 6 bases at J, with 12 bases between. This chain's CDR3 is CASSLDSLGPEAFF. In DNA, the CDR3 is TGTGCCAGCAGCTTGGACAGCTTAGGACCTGAAGCTTTCTTT.

This clonotype has ten or more counts. The chain carries TRBV27 and TRBJ2-7; D is uncertain. From germline, CDR1 is MNHEY and CDR2 SMNVEV (reference sequence). V dropped 5 bases and J dropped 0 bases, with 17 bases sitting between them. This CDR3 is built from 16 residues. The CDR3 DNA follows: TGTGCCAGCAGTCCTAGATGGACGGCGAACTCCTACGAGCAGTACTTC. As protein: CASSPRWTANSYEQYF.

At least ten counts were recorded for this clonotype. This sequence joins TRBV7-2 and TRBJ2-7; no reliable D call. The V end lost 1 base, the J end lost 7 bases, and 17 bases lay between the germline ends. Germline CDR1 is SGHTA and CDR2 is FQGNSA. CDR3 size: 15 residues. In DNA form, the CDR3 reads TGTGCCAGCAGCTTAGGGGGTACGAGACGTAATGAGCAGTACTTC. It yields the protein CASSLGGTRRNEQYF.